A single sample is the source of the 10 T cell receptor beta chains below, sequenced in a study of blood T cell repertoires in COVID-19. Profiling relied on immunoSEQ multiplex PCR, and the TCRdb table lists in-frame clones only, not all of them. The sample holds around 150,000 clones, just under 95% seen once. Sequenced material: peripheral blood. The receptors here all came from a woman in her 50s with acute or convalescent COVID-19.

The J gene is TRBJ1-1, the V gene TRBV6-6; D gene ambiguous. Trimming cost V 5 bases and J 5 bases, with 12 bases left between them. CDR1 and CDR2 (germline): MNHNY, SVGAGI (reference sequence). CDR3 length equals 13 residues. The CDR3 protein is CASSGEVMTEAFF. As DNA, the CDR3 is TGTGCCAGCAGTGGAGAGGTCATGACTGAAGCTTTCTTT.

This clone was seen once. The DNA of the CDR3 is TGTGCCAGCAGTTCGGATAATTCACCCCTCCACTTT. Encoded protein: CASSSDNSPLHF. The J gene is TRBJ1-6, the V gene TRBV6-5, with D unresolved. CDR3 length equals 12 residues. Germline loops: CDR1 MNHEY, CDR2 SVGAGI. Trimming removed 4 bases at V and 5 bases at J, with 3 bases between.

V usage is TRBV19 and J usage is TRBJ1-1, with D uncertain. V was pared by 5 bases and J by 0 bases, with 13 bases between. The CDR3 covers 15 residues. Germline V gives CDR1 LNHDA, CDR2 SQIVND (reference sequence). DNA of the CDR3: TGTGCCAGTAGTGAATCTCACTACATGAACACTGAAGCTTTCTTT. Translating gives CASSESHYMNTEAFF.

V is TRBV13 and J is TRBJ1-3; D ambiguous. Germline V CDR1 and CDR2: PRHDT, FYEKMQ (reference sequence). V was cut by 5 bases and J by 0 bases, with 5 bases left in between. The CDR3 extends over 13 amino acids. The CDR3 nucleotides read TGTGCCAGCAGCCCTAACTCTGGAAACACCATATATTTT. The encoded protein is CASSPNSGNTIYF.

The chain recombines TRBV24-1 with TRBJ2-3; 10 nucleotides align to TRBD2. Germline V gene lookup returns CDR1 KGHDR and CDR2 SFDVKD. The CDR3 is made up of 14 amino acids. With V trimmed by 10 bases and J by 3 bases, 6 bases remained unmatched. CDR3 in DNA: TGTGCCACTTCACTAGCGGGGACTACAGATACGCAGTATTTT. Protein sequence: CATSLAGTTDTQYF.

The chain uses TRBV24-1 and TRBJ2-1, with 11 bases identical to TRBD2. The germline V gene encodes CDR1 KGHDR and CDR2 SFDVKD. The CDR3 is 17 amino acids. The J segment lost 3 bases and the V segment lost 4 bases, leaving 7 bases of the junction unmatched. CDR3 bases: TGTGCCACCAGTGACCTACTAGCGGGGGATGACTACAATGAGCAGTTCTTC. Encoded protein: CATSDLLAGDDYNEQFF.

This chain joins TRBV13 and TRBJ1-4, with TRBD1 matching 8 bases. Unmatched junction bases numbered 7, after V lost 1 base and J lost 15 bases. CDR1 is PRHDT and CDR2 is FYEKMQ in the germline V gene (reference sequence). The CDR3 runs to 13 residues. CDR3 coding DNA: TGTGCCAGCAGCTTAGAAAGGACAGGGAATATGTTTTTT. The encoded protein is CASSLERTGNMFF. Full variable domain (outside the CDR3, taken from reference TRBV13 and TRBJ1-4): AAGVIQSPRHLIKEKRETATLKCYPIPRHDTVYWYQQGPGQDPQFLISFYEKMQSDKGSIPDRFSAQQFSDYHSELNMSSLELGDSALYFCASSLERTGNMFFGSGTQLSVL.

V and J are TRBV7-9 and TRBJ2-7; TRBD1 might be the D (5 bases). This CDR3 region has 13 residues. V lost 6 bases and J 2 bases, leaving 11 bases between the germline ends. Germline values: CDR1 SEHNR, CDR2 FQNEAQ (reference sequence). This CDR3 reads CASSSGQTYEQYF. The CDR3 nucleotides read TGTGCCAGCAGTTCAGGACAAACCTACGAGCAGTACTTC. The full variable domain, rest sourced from reference TRBV7-9 and TRBJ2-7, is DTGVSQNPRHKITKRGQNVTFRCDPISEHNRLYWYRQTLGQGPEFLTYFQNEAQLEKSRLLSDRFSAERPKGSFSTLEIQRTEQGDSAMYLCASSSGQTYEQYFGPGTRLTVT.

This clone has just one count. This rearrangement joins TRBV11-2 to TRBJ2-1; TRBD2 aligns across 10 bases. The CDR3 is made up of 15 amino acids. CDR1 SGHAT and CDR2 FQNNGV come from the germline V gene. V dropped 4 bases and J dropped 7; count of bases not matched to a gene: 7. The CDR3 region has the DNA TGTGCCAGCAGCTCCGTAGCGGGAGGTGGGAATGAGCAGTTCTTC. It codes for CASSSVAGGGNEQFF.

The gene calls are TRBV27 and TRBJ1-6, with D hard to call. Deletions cut 5 bases from V and 0 bases from J, with 17 bases between. Germline lookup yields CDR1 MNHEY and CDR2 SMNVEV (reference sequence). The CDR3 is 18 amino acids. The CDR3 bases are TGTGCCAGCAGTCTTGAATCGCAGTTCAGCTCCTATAATTCACCCCTCCACTTT. Protein sequence: CASSLESQFSSYNSPLHF.